In its sample, the clone carrying this T cell receptor (beta chain) is medium-sized (0.01 to 0.1%). The data derive from a study of human T cells and chemical hapten exposure. Study-wide context: Alopecia universalis, totalis or areata was present in patients who were mostly female.

Original processing methods: Ranging from roughly 23,224 to 700,000, TCR counts per sample had a median value of roughly 96,000. TCRdb redid the calling of the RACE reads with MiXCR, one entry per CDR3 protein. The V and J calls and clone size come from TCRdb's table, not from the authors' own analysis. The sample records about 99,000 distinct CDR3 sequences, about an eighth being singletons. Time point reported: patch test 1, 2 weeks after DPC sensitization. Treatment meaning: therapeutic diphenylcyclopropenone sensitization with weekly scalp DPC. Sequencing started from total RNA isolated from unfractionated whole blood. The specimen was whole blood, collected in connection with sensitization to the hapten diphenylcyclopropenone (DPC). The sequence was collected from a woman between 35 and 50 years old with alopecia areata. Some clones in this sample may be carry-over from other donors' samples.

The CDR3 spells CASSPSGSPYEQYF. In DNA, the CDR3 is TGTGCCAGCAGCCCTAGCGGGAGCCCCTACGAGCAGTACTTC. J is TRBJ2-7 and V is TRBV7-9; 10 bases are shared with TRBD2. Germline assignment: CDR1 SEHNR and CDR2 FQNEAQ (reference sequence). Trimming took 5 bases from V and 2 from J; bases not matched to a gene: 3. The length of the CDR3 is 14 residues.